One and the same sample provided the 13 T cell receptor beta chains below, sequenced in a study of T cell clonality in common variable immunodeficiency. Their target antigens are unknown. Assay: immunoSEQ multiplex PCR; the TCRdb copy retains only in-frame clones and omits some. The sample is made up of tens of thousands of clones, none counted only once. Findings and caveats of the study: In common variable immunodeficiency, TCR beta chains reportedly carried fewer deletions and N-nucleotide insertions.

The material sequenced was peripheral blood mononuclear cells. These receptors originate from a human donor with common variable immunodeficiency.

This clone was seen many times. The read terminates 3 residues ahead of where the CDR3 ends, so the germline J gene completes it. The chain links TRBV7-2 to TRBJ1-1, with D perhaps TRBD1 (5 bases). Germline V gene data show CDR1 as SGHTA and CDR2 as FQGNSA. The CDR3 sequence is 14 residues long. V lost 4 bases to trimming and J lost 5 bases, with 14 bases between them. The CDR3 spells CASSWGGEGTEAFF. The CDR3 bases that were read are TGTGCCAGCAGCTGGGGCGGGGAGGGGACTGAA.

This clone was counted only a few times. Read coverage stops 3 residues before the CDR3 terminus; the germline J gene supplies the remainder. The V call is TRBV2, the J call TRBJ2-1; perhaps TRBD1 as D (6 bases). CDR3 size: 14 residues. V dropped 4 bases and J dropped 6 bases, with 13 bases sitting between them. In germline, CDR1 is SNHLY, CDR2 FYNNEI. The CDR3: CASSVNRVRNEQFF. CDR3 DNA, as far as it was read: TGTGCCAGCAGTGTGAACAGGGTGCGCAATGAG. Full variable domain (outside the CDR3, taken from reference TRBV2 and TRBJ2-1): EPEVTQTPSHQVTQMGQEVILRCVPISNHLYFYWYRQILGQKVEFLVSFYNNEISEKSEIFDDQFSVERPDGSNFTLKIRSTKLEDSAMYFCASSVNRVRNEQFFGPGTRLTVL.

This clone occurred a few times. CDR3 loop: CASSRTGGRETQYF. The CDR3 bases that were read are TGTGCCAGCAGTCGGACAGGCGGTCGGGAGACC. The V call is TRBV2, the J call TRBJ2-5; 7 bases map to TRBD1. The read ends 3 residues before the CDR3 terminus; that terminus is restored from the germline J gene. The V gene's germline CDR1 is SNHLY and CDR2 FYNNEI. CDR3 length: 14 residues. J was trimmed by 5 bases and V by 5 bases; bases with no gene match: 8.

This clone was seen many times. The read finishes 3 residues shy of the CDR3 end, and the germline J gene is used to complete it. Different DNA sequences within this sample yield the same CDR3. The chain combines TRBV10-3 with TRBJ1-2; TRBD1 might be the D (6 bases). Germline V CDR1 and CDR2: ENHRY, SYGVKD. The CDR3 has 13 residues. Trimming shortened V by 7 bases and J by 2 bases, and 11 bases separated the two germline ends. CDR3 region: CAINNDRNYGYTF. CDR3 DNA (partial): TGTGCCATCAACAATGACAGGAACTATGGC.

This clone was found a few times. The sequenced fragment ends 3 residues before the CDR3 boundary, so the rest is inferred from the germline J gene. The chain is built from TRBV18 and TRBJ1-2; 8 bases map to TRBD1. In germline, CDR1 is KGHSH, CDR2 LQKENI. With V trimmed by 2 bases and J by 4 bases, 6 bases remained unmatched. The CDR3 is 15 amino acids. The CDR3 bases that were read are TGTGCCAGCTCACCAGACAGGGGTCAGAGCTATGGC. The encoded protein is CASSPDRGQSYG. The CDR3, in full, reads CASSPDRGQSYGYTF. The variable domain in full, with the rest retrieved from reference TRBV18 and TRBJ1-2, is NAGVMQNPRHLVRRRGQEARLRCSPMKGHSHVYWYRQLPEEGLKFMVYLQKENIIDESGMPKERFSAEFPKEGPSILRIQQVVRGDSAAYFCASSPDRGQSYGYTFGSGTRLTVV.

This clone was counted a few times. The CDR3 end falls 3 residues outside the read, so it is completed with the germline J gene. V gene TRBV2 combines with J gene TRBJ2-5, with 8 positions matching TRBD2. Germline values: CDR1 SNHLY, CDR2 FYNNEI. This CDR3 contains 16 residues. Trimming took 3 bases from V and 2 from J; bases not matched to a gene: 8. CDR3 protein: CASSESSGGPQETQYF. The covered CDR3 bases are TGTGCCAGCAGTGAGTCCAGCGGGGGACCTCAAGAGACC.

This clone was seen only a few times. Read coverage stops 3 residues before the CDR3 terminus; the germline J gene supplies the remainder. The chain links TRBV19 to TRBJ2-6; TRBD2 might be the D (5 bases). The germline V gene has CDR1 LNHDA and CDR2 SQIVND (reference sequence). Trimming took 4 bases from V and 0 from J, leaving 13 bases between them. This CDR3 has 17 amino acids. The CDR3 sequence: CASSNTGSSSGANVLTF. The part of the CDR3 DNA that was read is TGTGCCAGTAGTAATACGGGGTCGAGCTCTGGGGCCAACGTC.

A note on this clone: The read terminates 3 residues ahead of where the CDR3 ends, so the germline J gene completes it. The chain carries TRBV19 and TRBJ2-1; TRBD2 aligns across 11 bases. The CDR3 runs 17 residues. From germline, CDR1 is LNHDA and CDR2 SQIVND (reference sequence). Trimming at V came to 4 bases and at J to 0 bases, leaving 5 bases not matched to a gene. The part of the CDR3 DNA that was read is TGTGCCAGTAGTAGGGGACTAGCGGAGCACTCCTACAATGAG. The encoded protein is CASSRGLAEHSYNE. The complete CDR3 sequence is CASSRGLAEHSYNEQFF. The full variable domain, in which reference TRBV19 and TRBJ2-1 provide the parts outside the CDR3, is DGGITQSPKYLFRKEGQNVTLSCEQNLNHDAMYWYRQDPGQGLRLIYYSQIVNDFQKGDIAEGYSVSREKKESFPLTVTSAQKNPTAFYLCASSRGLAEHSYNEQFFGPGTRLTVL.

A word on this clone: Read sequence stops 3 residues before the CDR3 end, and the germline J gene provides the missing end. The chain couples TRBV18 to TRBJ2-1, with 14 bases aligning to TRBD2. The CDR3 runs 20 residues. V was pared by 4 bases and J by 0 bases, with 11 bases of the junction left unmatched. Germline V lookup: CDR1 KGHSH, CDR2 LQKENI. CDR3 region: CASSLRTGTSGGSSYNEQFF. CDR3 DNA, as far as it was read: TGTGCCAGCTCACTTCGTACCGGGACTAGCGGGGGAAGCTCCTACAATGAG.

This clone has just a few counts. Read coverage stops 3 residues before the CDR3 terminus; the germline J gene supplies the remainder. The chain uses TRBV20-1 and TRBJ2-7; the D gene is possibly TRBD1 (6 bases). CDR1 is DFQATT and CDR2 is SNEGSKA in the germline V gene (reference sequence). V was shortened by 0 bases and J by 1 base, with 13 bases between the two germline ends. This CDR3 spans 15 amino acids. The CDR3 loop is CSARDMGASSYEQYF. CDR3 DNA (partial): TGCAGTGCTAGAGATATGGGGGCGTCTTCCTACGAG.

This clone came up a few times. The CDR3 is cut off 3 residues early in the read; its end comes from the germline J gene. J is TRBJ2-3 and V is TRBV30; 7 nucleotides match TRBD1. This CDR3 has 17 amino acids. J was trimmed by 2 bases and V by 2 bases; bases with no gene match: 13. Per germline, CDR1 GTSNPN and CDR2 SVGIG (reference sequence). The CDR3 is CAWSLGRQGRHTDTQYF. The sequenced part of the CDR3 DNA is TGTGCCTGGAGTCTAGGCCGACAGGGACGGCACACAGATACG.

This clone has at least ten counts. The junction departs from the called germline gene at one end, perhaps through a read error. The read comes to an end 3 residues before the CDR3 does, leaving the germline J gene to fill in the end. The chain is built from TRBV4-2 and TRBJ1-5; D gene uncertain. Germline CDR1 LGHNA, CDR2 YNFKEQ. The CDR3 spans 15 residues. CDR3 DNA (partial): TGCGCCAGCAGCCAAGCCAGATATAGCAATCAGCCC. This translates into CASSQARYSNQP. The whole CDR3 reads CASSQARYSNQPQHF.

Worth noting for this clone: The read gets to within 3 residues of the CDR3 end, and the germline J gene fills in the rest. The chain combines TRBV5-6 with TRBJ1-5; 9 nucleotides align to TRBD1. Germline CDR1 and CDR2: SGHDT and YYEEEE. The CDR3 has 14 amino acids. V shed 4 bases and J 2 bases; nucleotides not matched to a gene: 1. The CDR3 here is CASSRTGGNQPQHF. The part of the CDR3 DNA that was read is TGTGCCAGCAGCCGGACAGGGGGCAATCAGCCC.